This T cell receptor beta chain was observed in a study of blood T cell repertoires in COVID-19 (dated by TCRdb to 2019 to 2021). About the study as a whole: The collaborator samples originated in the United States, Italy and Spain and spanned the acute and convalescent phases of COVID-19. The samples were drawn from the first 160 participants of the ongoing ImmuneRACE study and from about 1,200 subjects provided by 6 global collaborators. The prospective study material was composed of cDNA or gDNA derived from T cells, B-cell-depleted T cells, or PBMCs. The repertoires were released in a freely available public database meant as a resource for research on the immune response to SARS-CoV-2. Deeply sampled blood TCRbeta repertoires from subjects exposed to, actively infected with, or recovered from COVID-19 were included in the dataset. The sample metadata nearly always contained a de-identified subject ID, COVID-19 status, age in years and sex. Where available, HLA class I and class II types were obtained from metadata supplied by the sample provider rather than from assay-based typing.

Summary of the overall study and its limitations: How much clinical and demographic metadata was included differed by source and by participant, and the metadata was provided uncurated.

Remarks on this clone: This receptor's antigen is unknown. No much larger clonotype is one base removed from it; base qualities were not supplied.

V ends up 5 bases short and J 4 bases short, with an unmatched junction base count of 10. The germline V gene (reference sequence) yields LNHDA for CDR1 and SQIVND for CDR2. From the cysteine up to the phenylalanine, the CDR3 has a length of 16 residues. Only CDR3 DNA is held: 48 bases, read in frame from base 1. TCRbeta CDR3 regions were amplified from genomic DNA using the immunoSEQ Assay, a bias-controlled multiplex PCR. In the paper's pipeline: The number of nucleated cells in each sample was estimated by amplification of reference gene primers within the assay. Sequence reads were collapsed and filtered to measure the absolute abundance of every unique TCRbeta CDR3 rearrangement. For each sample, productive Simpson clonality was calculated as the square root of Simpson's diversity index over productive rearrangements. In its TCRdb copy, this immuneACCESS table keeps in-frame sequences only and misses some clones. Where compared with another copy, unresolved V genes explain less than half of these, and the others have no known cause. That table furnishes V, J and clone size, whereas the DNA furnished D and trimming. This sample comprises approximately 94,000 clones, 70% to 90% of them detected only once. In total, the top ten clones hold around 13% of the sample.

The collaborating institutions used their own protocols to collect whole blood in K2EDTA tubes. For TCRbeta analysis, collaborators shipped samples as frozen whole blood, isolated PBMCs, or DNA extracted from either of those sample types. The receptor's source is a human donor in a cohort sampled during active COVID-19. The chain uses TRBV19 and TRBJ2-3, with 9 junctional bases fitting TRBD1. What was sequenced was peripheral blood. The CDR3 corresponds to CASSDTGGAVADTQYF. The sequence in DNA is TGTGCCAGTAGTGATACAGGGGGCGCGGTTGCAGATACGCAGTATTTT.